This TCR beta chain emerged from a study of monozygotic twins with inflammatory bowel disease. Study-wide points: No one strong IBD-associated signal or clonotype was supported.

As concerns this clonotype: Its target is not known.

Each donor gave roughly 2.5 ml of peripheral blood. CDR1 SEHNR and CDR2 FQNEAQ come from the germline V gene (reference sequence). The CDR3 is 11 amino acids. TCRdb reprocessed the 5' RACE reads; each CDR3 protein has one entry and no DNA is given. Its table records more than 75,000 distinct CDR3 sequences. This sequence originates from a human donor with ulcerative colitis or Crohn's disease, or a healthy co-twin of an affected twin (not recorded which). Sequenced input: blood. The chain has TRBV7-9 and TRBJ1-1; the TCRdb call, TRBD1, lacks DNA for checking. The CDR3 is CASRWTDEAFF.